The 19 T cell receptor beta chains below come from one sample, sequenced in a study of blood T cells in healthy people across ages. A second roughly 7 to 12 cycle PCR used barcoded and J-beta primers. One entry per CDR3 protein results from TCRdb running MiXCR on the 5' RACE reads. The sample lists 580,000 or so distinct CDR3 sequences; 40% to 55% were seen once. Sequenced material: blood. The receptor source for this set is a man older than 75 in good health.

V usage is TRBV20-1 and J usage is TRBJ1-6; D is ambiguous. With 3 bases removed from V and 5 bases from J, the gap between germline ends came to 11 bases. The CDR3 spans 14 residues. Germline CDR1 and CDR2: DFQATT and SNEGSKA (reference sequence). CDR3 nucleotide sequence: TGCAGTGCTAGTCCAAATACTAATAATTCACCCCTCCACTTT. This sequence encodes CSASPNTNNSPLHF.

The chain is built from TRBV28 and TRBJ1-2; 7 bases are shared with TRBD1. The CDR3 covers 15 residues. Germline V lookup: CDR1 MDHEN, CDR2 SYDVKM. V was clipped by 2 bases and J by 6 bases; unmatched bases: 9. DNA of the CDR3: TGTGCCAGCAGTTTACCCGACAGGGTAAGGGATGGCTACACCTTC. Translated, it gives CASSLPDRVRDGYTF.

CDR3 sequence: CASSVLRAYGYTF. CDR3 bases: TGTGCCAGCAGCGTCCTCCGGGCTTATGGCTACACCTTC. This chain connects TRBV12-3 or TRBV12-4 to TRBJ1-2, with D unclear. CDR3 length: 13 residues. Deletions cut 6 bases from V and 5 bases from J, with 13 bases between.

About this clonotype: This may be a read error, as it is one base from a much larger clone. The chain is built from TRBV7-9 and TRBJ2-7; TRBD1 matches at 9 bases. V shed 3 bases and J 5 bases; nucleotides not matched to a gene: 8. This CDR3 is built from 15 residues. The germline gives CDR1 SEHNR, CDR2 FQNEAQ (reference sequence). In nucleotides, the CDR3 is TGTGCCAGCAGCTTGATGGGACAGGGCGCCGACGAGCAGTACTTC. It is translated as CASSLMGQGADEQYF.

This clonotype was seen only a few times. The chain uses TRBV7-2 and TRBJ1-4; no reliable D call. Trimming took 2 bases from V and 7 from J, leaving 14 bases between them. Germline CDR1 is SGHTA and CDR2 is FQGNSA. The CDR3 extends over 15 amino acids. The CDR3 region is CASSLTVLITEKLFF. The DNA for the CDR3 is TGTGCCAGCAGCTTAACGGTCCTAATAACTGAAAAACTGTTTTTT.

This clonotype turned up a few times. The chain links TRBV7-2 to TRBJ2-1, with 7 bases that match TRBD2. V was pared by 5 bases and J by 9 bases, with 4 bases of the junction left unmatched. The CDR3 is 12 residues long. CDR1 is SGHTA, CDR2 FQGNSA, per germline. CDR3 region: CASSSREGEQFF. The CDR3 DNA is TGTGCCAGCAGCAGCAGGGAGGGTGAGCAGTTCTTC.

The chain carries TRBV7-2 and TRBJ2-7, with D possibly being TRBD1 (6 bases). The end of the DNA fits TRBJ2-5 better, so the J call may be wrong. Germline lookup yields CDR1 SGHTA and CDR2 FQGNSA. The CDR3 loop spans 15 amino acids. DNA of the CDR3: TGTGCCAGCAGCTCACAGGGTCGGGATTGGGAGACCCAGTACTTC. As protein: CASSSQGRDWETQYF.

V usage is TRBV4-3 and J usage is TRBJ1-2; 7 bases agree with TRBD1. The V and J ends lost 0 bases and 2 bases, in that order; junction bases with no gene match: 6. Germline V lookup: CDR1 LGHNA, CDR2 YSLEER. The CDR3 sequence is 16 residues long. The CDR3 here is CASSQDLGQPNYGYTF. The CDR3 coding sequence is TGCGCCAGCAGCCAAGATTTGGGACAGCCAAACTATGGCTACACCTTC.

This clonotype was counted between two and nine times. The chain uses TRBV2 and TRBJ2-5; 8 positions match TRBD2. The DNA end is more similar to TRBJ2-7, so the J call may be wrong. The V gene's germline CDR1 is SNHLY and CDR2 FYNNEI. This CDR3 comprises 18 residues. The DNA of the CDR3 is TGTGCCAGCAGTGGGGGGGCTACCCAGCAGCGGGAGTTCTACGAGCAGTACTTC. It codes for CASSGGATQQREFYEQYF.

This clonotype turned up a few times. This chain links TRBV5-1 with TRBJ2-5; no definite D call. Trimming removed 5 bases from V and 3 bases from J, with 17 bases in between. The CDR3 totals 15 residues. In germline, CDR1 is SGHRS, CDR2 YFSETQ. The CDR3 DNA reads TGCGCCAGCAGTTCCGCACGGCGTAGGGAAGAGACCCAGTACTTC. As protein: CASSSARRREETQYF.

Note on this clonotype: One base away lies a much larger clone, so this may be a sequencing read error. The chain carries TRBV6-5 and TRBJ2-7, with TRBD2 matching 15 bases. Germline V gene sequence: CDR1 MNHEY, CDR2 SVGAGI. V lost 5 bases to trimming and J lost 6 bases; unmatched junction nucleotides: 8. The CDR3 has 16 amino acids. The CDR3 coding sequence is TGTGCCAGCAGTAGGGGACTAGCGGGAGGTTTGAGCGAGCAGTACTTC. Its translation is CASSRGLAGGLSEQYF.

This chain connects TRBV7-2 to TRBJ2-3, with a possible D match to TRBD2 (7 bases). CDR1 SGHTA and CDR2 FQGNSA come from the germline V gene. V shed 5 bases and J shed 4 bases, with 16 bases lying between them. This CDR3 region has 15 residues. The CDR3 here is CASSRRGAIPDTQYF. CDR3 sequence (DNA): TGTGCCAGCAGCCGCCGGGGGGCGATCCCAGATACGCAGTATTTT.

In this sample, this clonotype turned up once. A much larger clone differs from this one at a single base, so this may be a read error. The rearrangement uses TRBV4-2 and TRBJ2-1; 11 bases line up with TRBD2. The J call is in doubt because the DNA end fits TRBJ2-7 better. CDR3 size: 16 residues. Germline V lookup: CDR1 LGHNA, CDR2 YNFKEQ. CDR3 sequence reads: CASSQAGTSGYNEQYF. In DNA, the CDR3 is TGTGCCAGCAGCCAGGCCGGGACTAGCGGATACAATGAGCAGTACTTC.

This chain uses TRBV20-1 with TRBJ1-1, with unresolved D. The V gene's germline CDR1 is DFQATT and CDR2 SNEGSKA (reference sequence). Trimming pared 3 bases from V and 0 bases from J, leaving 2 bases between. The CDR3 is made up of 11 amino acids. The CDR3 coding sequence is TGCAGTGCTAGGATGAACACTGAAGCTTTCTTT. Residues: CSARMNTEAFF.

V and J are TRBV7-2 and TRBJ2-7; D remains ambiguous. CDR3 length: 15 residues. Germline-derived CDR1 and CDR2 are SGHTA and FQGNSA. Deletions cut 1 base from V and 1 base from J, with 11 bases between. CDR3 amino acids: CASSLGSGFSYEQYF. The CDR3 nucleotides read TGTGCCAGCAGCTTAGGGTCCGGTTTTTCCTACGAGCAGTACTTC.

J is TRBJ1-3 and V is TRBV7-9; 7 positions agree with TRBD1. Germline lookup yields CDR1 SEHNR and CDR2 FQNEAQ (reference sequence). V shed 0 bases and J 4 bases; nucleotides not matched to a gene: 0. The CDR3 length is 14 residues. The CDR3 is CASSLAGGGNTIYF. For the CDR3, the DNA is TGTGCCAGCAGCTTAGCAGGGGGCGGAAACACCATATATTTT.

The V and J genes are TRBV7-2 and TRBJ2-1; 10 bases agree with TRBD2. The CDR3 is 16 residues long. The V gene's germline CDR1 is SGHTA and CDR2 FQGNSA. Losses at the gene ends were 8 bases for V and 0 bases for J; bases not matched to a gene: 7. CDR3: CASQTSGRISYNEQFF. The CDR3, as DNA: TGTGCCAGCCAGACTAGCGGGCGAATCTCCTACAATGAGCAGTTCTTC. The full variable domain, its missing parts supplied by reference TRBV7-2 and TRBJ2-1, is GAGVSQSPSNKVTEKGKDVELRCDPISGHTALYWYRQSLGQGLEFLIYFQGNSAPDKSGLPSDRFSAERTGGSVSTLTIQRTQQEDSAVYLCASQTSGRISYNEQFFGPGTRLTVL.

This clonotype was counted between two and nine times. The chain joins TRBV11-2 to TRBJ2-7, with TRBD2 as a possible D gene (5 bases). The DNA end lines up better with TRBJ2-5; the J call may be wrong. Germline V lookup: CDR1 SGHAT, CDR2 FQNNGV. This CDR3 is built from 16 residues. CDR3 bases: TGTGCCAGCAGCTTAGGGCGGATGGCCCCGGGGGAGACCCAGTACTTC. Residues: CASSLGRMAPGETQYF.

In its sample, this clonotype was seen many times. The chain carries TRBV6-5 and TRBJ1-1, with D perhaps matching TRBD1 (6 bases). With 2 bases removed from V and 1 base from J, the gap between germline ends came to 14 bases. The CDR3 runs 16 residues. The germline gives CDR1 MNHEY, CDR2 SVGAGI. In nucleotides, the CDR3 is TGTGCCAGCAGTTACGGTACCGGGACAACGAACACTGAAGCTTTCTTT. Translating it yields CASSYGTGTTNTEAFF.